One and the same sample provided the 6 T cell receptor beta chains below, sequenced in a study of CD8+ T cells in alopecia areata. TCR sequencing used cDNA made by reverse transcription of extracted RNA. TCRdb's table, derived via immunoSEQ multiplex PCR, lists solely in-frame clones and lacks some. The table lists 90,000 to 100,000 clones, over 40% of them singletons. Sequencing was done on a sample of CD4+ T cells sorted from blood. These receptor sequences come from a human donor with alopecia areata.

The V call is TRBV29-1, the J call TRBJ2-7, with TRBD2 matching 8 bases. This CDR3 is 14 amino acids long. The J segment lost 4 bases and the V segment lost 6 bases, leaving 11 bases of the junction unmatched. From germline, CDR1 is SQVTM and CDR2 ANQGSEA. The CDR3 sequence is CSVDSGLGYYEQYF. CDR3 nucleotides: TGCAGCGTGGACTCGGGACTAGGATATTACGAGCAGTACTTC.

The rearrangement joins TRBV18 to TRBJ2-1; TRBD2 matches at 7 bases. Per germline, CDR1 KGHSH and CDR2 LQKENI. The CDR3 is 15 amino acids. The junction had 2 bases not matched to a gene; V was cut back by 3 bases and J by 0 bases. The CDR3 DNA follows: TGTGCCAGCTCACCTCAGCGGGGCTCCTACAATGAGCAGTTCTTC. Protein sequence: CASSPQRGSYNEQFF.

This chain connects TRBV30 to TRBJ1-5; D may be TRBD1 (5 bases). This CDR3 has 13 amino acids. The V and J ends lost 4 bases and 1 base respectively, with 8 bases between them. Germline assignment: CDR1 GTSNPN and CDR2 SVGIG (reference sequence). CDR3 in amino acids: CAWTWGSNQPQHF. CDR3 in DNA: TGTGCCTGGACCTGGGGGAGCAATCAGCCCCAGCATTTT.

The V gene is TRBV2, the J gene TRBJ2-6; 7 positions match TRBD1. The CDR3 extends over 15 amino acids. Germline CDR1 is SNHLY and CDR2 is FYNNEI. Losses at the gene ends were 6 bases for V and 4 bases for J; bases not matched to a gene: 6. The CDR3 DNA sequence: TGTGCCAGCAGAGACAGGGTCTCGGGGGCCAACGTCCTGACTTTC. This encodes CASRDRVSGANVLTF.

This chain connects TRBV30 to TRBJ2-1, with TRBD2 matching over 9 bases. The CDR3 is 18 residues long. Germline loops: CDR1 GTSNPN, CDR2 SVGIG (reference sequence). The junction had 14 bases not matched to a gene; V was cut back by 5 bases and J by 0 bases. CDR3 nucleotides: TGTGCCTGGGCCACTATCCTAGCGGGACCTAGCTCCTACAATGAGCAGTTCTTC. As protein: CAWATILAGPSSYNEQFF.

This clone was seen a handful of times. The chain has TRBV28 and TRBJ2-3; possible D gene TRBD2, 6 bases. The CDR3 covers 12 residues. Per germline, CDR1 MDHEN and CDR2 SYDVKM. Trimming removed 5 bases from V and 6 bases from J, with 9 bases in between. The CDR3 loop is CASSGSGDTQYF. CDR3 bases: TGTGCCAGCAGTGGGAGCGGGGATACGCAGTATTTT.